Listed below are T cell receptor beta chains from one sample, sequenced in a study of blood T cell repertoires in COVID-19. Assay: immunoSEQ multiplex PCR; the TCRdb copy retains only in-frame clones and omits some. Of almost 100,000 clones listed, roughly 86% are singletons. The source material was peripheral blood. The receptors were gathered from a man aged 45 to 65 with acute or convalescent COVID-19. Each CDR3 is given with its conserved first and last residue. The order of the fields is D gene, clone size, V gene, J gene, CDR3 DNA, CDR3 protein. D genes are given only for firm matches. Clone size is shown for a subset of rows, as once, few, many or a class of expanded clone.

>TRBD2|once|TRBV5-1|TRBJ2-7
TGCGCCAGCAGCCTCCGAGGGGTGGTTGCTGGACTAGCGGGAGGGTACGAGCAGTACTTC
CASSLRGVVAGLAGGYEQYF
>NA|NA|TRBV2|TRBJ1-2
TGTGCCAGCAGTGAGGGGACATCCTTCTATGGCTACACCTTC
CASSEGTSFYGYTF
>NA|NA|TRBV21-1|TRBJ1-1
TGTGCCAGCGGTAATCAGGGAATCGGCACTGAAGCTTTCTTT
CASGNQGIGTEAFF
>NA|NA|TRBV27|TRBJ1-2
TGTGCCAGCAGTTCCCGGGGGAGCCCTAACTATGGCTACACCTTC
CASSSRGSPNYGYTF
>NA|NA|TRBV29-1|TRBJ1-2
TGCAGCGTTGAAAAGGGGTGGGGAACGGGCTTC
CSVEKGWGTGF
>NA|NA|TRBV18|TRBJ2-1
TGTGCCAGCTCACCGGAACGACAAGAGCAGTTCTTC
CASSPERQEQFF
>TRBD1|NA|TRBV5-6|TRBJ1-3
TGTGCCAGCAGCTTGGGTGGGACAGGGGGCCGAGCGACCATATATTTT
CASSLGGTGGRATIYF
>NA|NA|TRBV19|TRBJ1-1
TGTGCCAGTAGTGAGCTAACAGGGTTCAACACTGAAGCTTTCTTT
CASSELTGFNTEAFF
>NA|NA|TRBV3-1/TRBV3-2|TRBJ2-1
TGTGCCAGCAGCCACTTCAATGAGCAGTTCTTC
CASSHFNEQFF
>NA|NA|TRBV3-1/TRBV3-2|TRBJ2-7
TGTGCCAGCAGCCTCCGACAGGGAGGAATCTACGAGCAGTACTTC
CASSLRQGGIYEQYF
>NA|once|TRBV6-1|TRBJ2-2
TGTGCCAGCAGTGAAATGTCTAGCTTGCCCGGGGAGCTGTTTTTT
CASSEMSSLPGELFF
>TRBD1|once|TRBV5-8|TRBJ1-5
TGTGCCAGCAGCTTGACAGGGGGCAAGCAGCCCCAGCATTTT
CASSLTGGKQPQHF
>TRBD1|NA|TRBV5-4|TRBJ2-7
TGTGCCAGCAGCTCAGGTGGGGGACAGGGACTCTCCTACGAGCAGTACTTC
CASSSGGGQGLSYEQYF
>NA|NA|TRBV6-4|TRBJ1-2
TGTGCCAGCAGTGACGCCTATCGATTAAATGGCTACACCTTC
CASSDAYRLNGYTF
>TRBD2|NA|TRBV25-1|TRBJ2-1
TGTGCCAGCAGTGAATGGGGTAGCGGGAGGGATTATGAGCAGTTCTTC
CASSEWGSGRDYEQFF
>TRBD1|medium-sized|TRBV7-3|TRBJ1-6
TGTGCCAGCAGCTTGGGACAGACTAATTCACCCCTCCACTTT
CASSLGQTNSPLHF
>TRBD1|NA|TRBV10-2|TRBJ1-1
TGCGCCAGTTGTAAAGGACAGGTCCTGAACACTGAAGCTTTCTTT
CASCKGQVLNTEAFF
>TRBD1|once|TRBV29-1|TRBJ2-7
TGCAGCGTTGAAGGGGGGACAGAGTCCTACGAGCAGTACTTC
CSVEGGTESYEQYF
>TRBD2|NA|TRBV18|TRBJ2-7
TGTGCCAGCTCCCCAGGGCGGGAGTACTACGAGCAGTACTTC
CASSPGREYYEQYF
>TRBD1|NA|TRBV6-5|TRBJ1-2
TGTGCCAGCAGTTACTCGGGACAGGCCTATGGCTACACCTTC
CASSYSGQAYGYTF
>TRBD1|NA|TRBV19|TRBJ1-5
TGTGCCAGTAGTATACGACAGGGGGCCCAGCATTTT
CASSIRQGAQHF
>TRBD2|NA|TRBV10-1|TRBJ2-5
TGCGCCAGCAGTGACGATAGCGGGAGTGAGACCCAGTACTTC
CASSDDSGSETQYF
>NA|NA|TRBV29-1|TRBJ2-3
TGCAGCGTTGAGCCGGGACTGGGGGTCGATACGCAGTATTTT
CSVEPGLGVDTQYF
>TRBD2|NA|TRBV5-8|TRBJ2-1
TGTGCCAGCAGGAGGGACTATGGAGGTCATGAGCAGTTCTTC
CASRRDYGGHEQFF
>TRBD2|NA|TRBV5-6|TRBJ2-2
TGTGCCAGCAGCTTGAGCCTAGCGGCTATGAACACCGGGGAGCTGTTTTTT
CASSLSLAAMNTGELFF
>NA|once|TRBV6-5|TRBJ1-2
TGTGCCAGCAGTCATGGGGCGAACCATGGCTACACCTTC
CASSHGANHGYTF
>NA|NA|TRBV11-2|TRBJ1-1
TGTGCCAGCAGCTTAGATAGCATGACTCGGACTGAAGCTTTCTTT
CASSLDSMTRTEAFF
>NA|NA|TRBV5-4|TRBJ1-1
TGTGCCAGCAGCTTGCCCGGGAACACTGAAGCTTTCTTT
CASSLPGNTEAFF
>NA|once|TRBV3-1/TRBV3-2|TRBJ1-1
TGTGCCAGCAGCCGCGGGGCGGGGGACACTGAAGCTTTCTTT
CASSRGAGDTEAFF
>TRBD1|NA|TRBV19|TRBJ1-1
TGTGCCAGCAGTGGGACAGGGGGCGACGGTAGAAATGAAGCTTTCTTT
CASSGTGGDGRNEAFF
>NA|NA|TRBV29-1|TRBJ1-1
TGCAGCTCCTCGGGGGTTGACACTGAAGCTTTCTTT
CSSSGVDTEAFF
>TRBD1|NA|TRBV6-5|TRBJ1-2
TGTGCCAGCAGTTATAGGAGGGGGCTCGACTATGGCTACACCTTC
CASSYRRGLDYGYTF
>NA|once|TRBV6-6|TRBJ2-1
TGTGCCAGCAGCTTTACCCTCGGGGGACCTGAGTTCTTC
CASSFTLGGPEFF